The present T cell receptor beta chain was sequenced within a study of blood T cell repertoires in COVID-19. Study-level information: T cells, B-cell-depleted T cells, or PBMCs provided the cDNA or gDNA that served as material.

Under the authors' procedure: Reference gene primer amplification in the assay estimated nucleated cell counts. Here immunoSEQ multiplex PCR was the method, and the copy in TCRdb shows in-frame clones only, minus some. V and J calls and clone size follow that table, whereas D and trimming were derived from the DNA. This table has about 340,000 clones, about 83% appearing once. The V end was cut by 8 bases, the J end by 3 bases, with 10 bases between. The CDR3 contains 12 residues. In germline, CDR1 is GTSNPN, CDR2 SVGIG (reference sequence). This clone was observed once. The rearrangement joins TRBV30 to TRBJ1-4; D gene ambiguous. The sequence derives from a man aged 25 to 40 with active or convalescent COVID-19. Source material: peripheral blood. This chain's CDR3 is CAGGSSNEKLFF. In DNA, the CDR3 is TGTGCCGGCGGCTCGTCTAATGAAAAACTGTTTTTT.